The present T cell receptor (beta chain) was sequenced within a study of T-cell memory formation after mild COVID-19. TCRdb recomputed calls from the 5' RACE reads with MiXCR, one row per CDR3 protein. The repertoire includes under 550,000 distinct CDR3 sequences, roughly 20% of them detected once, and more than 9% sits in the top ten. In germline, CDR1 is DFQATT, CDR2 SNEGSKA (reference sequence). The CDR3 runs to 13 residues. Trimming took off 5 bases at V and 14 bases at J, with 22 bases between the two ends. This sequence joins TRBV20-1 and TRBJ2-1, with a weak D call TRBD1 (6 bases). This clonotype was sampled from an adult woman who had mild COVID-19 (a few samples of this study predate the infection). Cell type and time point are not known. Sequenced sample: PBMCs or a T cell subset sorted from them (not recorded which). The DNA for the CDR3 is TGCAGTGCTCGCAGAGGGGGATCAATGATGGAGTTCTTC. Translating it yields CSARRGGSMMEFF.